There are a few counts of the clone carrying this TCR beta chain. Its antigen is still unknown. The CDR3 runs to 17 residues. Losses at the gene ends were 2 bases for V and 8 bases for J; bases not matched to a gene: 14. Germline CDR1 is SGHTA and CDR2 is FQGTGA. The source of the sample is a study of PD-1 blockade in mismatch repair-deficient tumors. Broader study findings: Tumor-resident clones, often absent from pretreatment blood, expanded after pembrolizumab and then contracted.

TCRdb keeps only in-frame clones here, not all; method: immunoSEQ multiplex PCR. Of under 150,000 clones in the sample, 86% are singletons; the top ten hold roughly 13%. This sequence originates from an adult with mismatch repair-deficient cancer. The material was peripheral blood, obtained 44 weeks after starting pembrolizumab. The genes are TRBV7-3 and TRBJ2-3; 9 bases match TRBD2. CDR3 in amino acids: CASSLVLSGGPSGTQYF. The DNA for the CDR3 is TGTGCCAGCAGCTTAGTCTTGAGCGGGGGGCCGAGTGGTACGCAGTATTTT.